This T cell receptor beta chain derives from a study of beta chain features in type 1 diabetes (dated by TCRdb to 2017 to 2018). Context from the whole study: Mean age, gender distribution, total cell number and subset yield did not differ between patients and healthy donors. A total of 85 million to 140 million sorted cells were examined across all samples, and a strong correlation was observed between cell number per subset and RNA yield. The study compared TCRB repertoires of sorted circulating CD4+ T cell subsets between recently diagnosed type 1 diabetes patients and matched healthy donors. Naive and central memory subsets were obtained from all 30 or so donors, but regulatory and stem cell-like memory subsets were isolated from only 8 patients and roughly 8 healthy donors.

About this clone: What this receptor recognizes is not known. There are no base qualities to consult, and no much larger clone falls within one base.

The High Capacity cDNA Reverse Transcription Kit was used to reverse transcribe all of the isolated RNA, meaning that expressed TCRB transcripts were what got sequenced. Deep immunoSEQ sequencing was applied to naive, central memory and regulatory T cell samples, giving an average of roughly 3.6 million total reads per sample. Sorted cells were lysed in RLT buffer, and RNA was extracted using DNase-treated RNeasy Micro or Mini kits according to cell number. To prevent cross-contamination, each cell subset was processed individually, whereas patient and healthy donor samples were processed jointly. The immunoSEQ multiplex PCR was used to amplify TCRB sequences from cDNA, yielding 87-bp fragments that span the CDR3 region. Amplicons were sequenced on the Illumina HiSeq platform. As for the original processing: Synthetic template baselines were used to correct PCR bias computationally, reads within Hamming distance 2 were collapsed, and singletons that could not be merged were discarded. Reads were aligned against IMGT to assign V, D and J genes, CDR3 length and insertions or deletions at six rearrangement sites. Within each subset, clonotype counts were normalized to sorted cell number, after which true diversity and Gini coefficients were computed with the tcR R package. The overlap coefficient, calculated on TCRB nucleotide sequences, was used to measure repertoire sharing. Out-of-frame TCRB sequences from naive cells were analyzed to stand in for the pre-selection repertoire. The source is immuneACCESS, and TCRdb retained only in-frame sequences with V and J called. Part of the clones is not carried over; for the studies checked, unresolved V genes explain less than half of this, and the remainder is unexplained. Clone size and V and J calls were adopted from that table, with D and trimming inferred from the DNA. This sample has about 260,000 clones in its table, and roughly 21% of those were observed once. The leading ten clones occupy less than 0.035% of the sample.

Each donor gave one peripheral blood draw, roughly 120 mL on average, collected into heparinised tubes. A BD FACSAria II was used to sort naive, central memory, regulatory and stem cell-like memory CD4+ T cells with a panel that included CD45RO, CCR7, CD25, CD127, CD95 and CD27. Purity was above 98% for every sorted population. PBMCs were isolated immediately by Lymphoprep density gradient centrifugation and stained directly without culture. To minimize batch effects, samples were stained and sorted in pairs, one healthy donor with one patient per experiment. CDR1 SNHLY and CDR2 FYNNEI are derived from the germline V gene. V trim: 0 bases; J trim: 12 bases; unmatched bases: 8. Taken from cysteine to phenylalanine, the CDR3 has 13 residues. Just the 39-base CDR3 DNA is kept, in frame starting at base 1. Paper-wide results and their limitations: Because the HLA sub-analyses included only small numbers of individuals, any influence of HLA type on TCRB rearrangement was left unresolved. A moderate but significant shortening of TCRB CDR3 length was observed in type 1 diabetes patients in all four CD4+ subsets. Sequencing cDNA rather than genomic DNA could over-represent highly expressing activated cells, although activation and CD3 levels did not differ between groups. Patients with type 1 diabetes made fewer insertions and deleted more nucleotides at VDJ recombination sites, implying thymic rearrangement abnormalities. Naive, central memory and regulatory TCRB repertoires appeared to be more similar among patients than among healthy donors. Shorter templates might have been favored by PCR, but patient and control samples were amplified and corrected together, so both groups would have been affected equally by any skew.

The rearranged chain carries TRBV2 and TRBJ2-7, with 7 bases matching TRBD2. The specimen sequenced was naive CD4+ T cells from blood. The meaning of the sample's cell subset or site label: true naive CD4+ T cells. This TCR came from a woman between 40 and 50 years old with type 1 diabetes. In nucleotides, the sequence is TGTGCCAGCAGTGAAGCGCCCGGGGGGTCACCGTACTTC. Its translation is CASSEAPGGSPYF.